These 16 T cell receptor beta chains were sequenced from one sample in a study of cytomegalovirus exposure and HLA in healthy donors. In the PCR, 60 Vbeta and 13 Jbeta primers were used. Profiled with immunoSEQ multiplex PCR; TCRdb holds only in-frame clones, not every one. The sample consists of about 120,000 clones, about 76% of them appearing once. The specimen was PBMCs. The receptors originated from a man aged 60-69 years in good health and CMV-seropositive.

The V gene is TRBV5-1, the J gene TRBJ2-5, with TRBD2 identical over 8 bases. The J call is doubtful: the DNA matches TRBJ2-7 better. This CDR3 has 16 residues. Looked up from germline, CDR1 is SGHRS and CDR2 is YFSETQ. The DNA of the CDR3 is TGCGCCAGCAGCAACCCTCCAGCGGGGGACACCTACGAGCAGTACTTC. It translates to CASSNPPAGDTYEQYF.

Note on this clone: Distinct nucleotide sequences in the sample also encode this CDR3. DNA of the CDR3: TGTGCCAGCAGCCAAGGGACTAGCGGGTTCTACGAGCAGTACTTC. Translating gives CASSQGTSGFYEQYF. The chain couples TRBV11-2 to TRBJ2-7; TRBD2 matches 12 bases. CDR1 is SGHAT, CDR2 FQNNGV, per germline. The CDR3 has 15 amino acids. The trim removed 5 bases at V and 3 bases at J, leaving 5 bases unmatched.

The CDR3 sequence: CASSQGQGPEAFF. The CDR3 nucleotides read TGTGCCAGCTCACAAGGACAGGGCCCTGAAGCTTTCTTT. The V gene is TRBV18, the J gene TRBJ1-1; 8 bases match TRBD1. In germline, CDR1 is KGHSH, CDR2 LQKENI. With V trimmed by 4 bases and J by 6 bases, 4 bases remained unmatched. This CDR3 is built from 13 residues.

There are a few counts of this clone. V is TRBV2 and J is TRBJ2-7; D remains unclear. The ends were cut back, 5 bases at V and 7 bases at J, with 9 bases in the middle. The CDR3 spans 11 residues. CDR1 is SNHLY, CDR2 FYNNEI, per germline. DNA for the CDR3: TGTGCCAGCAGTTACAGCCAGGAGCAGTACTTC. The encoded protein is CASSYSQEQYF.

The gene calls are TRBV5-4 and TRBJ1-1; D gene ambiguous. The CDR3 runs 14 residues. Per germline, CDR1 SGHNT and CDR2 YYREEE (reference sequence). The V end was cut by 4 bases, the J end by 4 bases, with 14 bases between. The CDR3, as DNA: TGTGCCAGCAGCCTCCCGGGAGGGAGCACTGAAGCTTTCTTT. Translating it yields CASSLPGGSTEAFF.

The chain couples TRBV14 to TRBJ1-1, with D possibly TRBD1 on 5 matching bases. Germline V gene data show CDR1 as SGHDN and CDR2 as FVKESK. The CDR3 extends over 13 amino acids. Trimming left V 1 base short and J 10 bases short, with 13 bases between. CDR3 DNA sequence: TGTGCCAGCAGCCAAGCTTCAGGGATTGGAGCTTTCTTT. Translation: CASSQASGIGAFF. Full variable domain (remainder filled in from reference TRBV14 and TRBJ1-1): EAGVTQFPSHSVIEKGQTVTLRCDPISGHDNLYWYRRVMGKEIKFLLHFVKESKQDESGMPNNRFLAERTGGTYSTLKVQPAELEDSGVYFCASSQASGIGAFFGQGTRLTVV.

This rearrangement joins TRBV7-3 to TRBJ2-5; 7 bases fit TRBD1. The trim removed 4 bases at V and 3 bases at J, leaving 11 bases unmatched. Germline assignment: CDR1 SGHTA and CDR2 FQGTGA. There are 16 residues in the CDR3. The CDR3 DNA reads TGTGCCAGCAGCTCCCTGGGGGACAGCCAGGAAGAGACCCAGTACTTC. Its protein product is CASSSLGDSQEETQYF.

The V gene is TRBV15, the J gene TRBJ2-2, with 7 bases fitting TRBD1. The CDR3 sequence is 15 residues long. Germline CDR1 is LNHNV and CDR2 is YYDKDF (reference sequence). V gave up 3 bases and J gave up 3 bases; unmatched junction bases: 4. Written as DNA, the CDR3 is TGTGCCACCAGCAGGGGACAGAGTTACACCGGGGAGCTGTTTTTT. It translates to CATSRGQSYTGELFF.

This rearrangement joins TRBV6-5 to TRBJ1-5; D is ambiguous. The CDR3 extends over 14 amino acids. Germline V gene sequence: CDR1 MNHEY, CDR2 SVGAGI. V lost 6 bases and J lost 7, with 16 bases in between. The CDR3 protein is CASSQRGWGQPQHF. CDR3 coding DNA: TGTGCCAGCAGCCAGCGAGGGTGGGGACAGCCCCAGCATTTT.

The CDR3 loop is CASSRVGGRERGEQFF. CDR3 bases: TGCGCCAGCAGCCGGGTAGGGGGGCGGGAGAGGGGTGAGCAGTTCTTC. The chain uses TRBV5-1 and TRBJ2-1, with a weak D call TRBD2 (7 bases). CDR1 and CDR2 from the germline V gene are SGHRS and YFSETQ. This CDR3 region has 16 residues. The germline V and J ends were trimmed by 4 bases and 9 bases, with 23 bases remaining between them.

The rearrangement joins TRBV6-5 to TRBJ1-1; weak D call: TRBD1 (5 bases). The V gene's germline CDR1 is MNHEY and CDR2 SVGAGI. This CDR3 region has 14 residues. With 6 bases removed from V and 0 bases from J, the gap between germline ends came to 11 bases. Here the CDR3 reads CASSERQLNTEAFF. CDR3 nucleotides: TGTGCCAGCAGCGAAAGACAGCTGAACACTGAAGCTTTCTTT.

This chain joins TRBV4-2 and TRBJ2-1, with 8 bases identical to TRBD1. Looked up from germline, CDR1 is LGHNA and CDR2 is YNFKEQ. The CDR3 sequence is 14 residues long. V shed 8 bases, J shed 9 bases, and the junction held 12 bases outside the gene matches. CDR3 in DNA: TGTGCCAGCCGCCCGGCAGGGGGCCGGGGTGAGCAGTTCTTC. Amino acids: CASRPAGGRGEQFF.

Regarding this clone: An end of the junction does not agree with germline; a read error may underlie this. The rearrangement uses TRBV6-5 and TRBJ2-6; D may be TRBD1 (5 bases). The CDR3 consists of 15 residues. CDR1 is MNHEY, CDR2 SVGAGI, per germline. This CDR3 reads CASSREVFGANGLTF. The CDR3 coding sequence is TGTGCCAGCAGTCGAGAGGTTTTTGGGGCCAACGGCCTGACTTTC.

DNA of the CDR3: TGCGCCAGCAGTCCGGGACAGGGGTTGACCTATAATTCACCCCTCCACTTT. This encodes CASSPGQGLTYNSPLHF. The rearrangement uses TRBV5-1 and TRBJ1-6; TRBD1 matches 10 bases. With 5 bases clipped from V and 2 bases from J, the junction kept 7 bases outside the gene matches. CDR1 is SGHRS and CDR2 is YFSETQ in the germline V gene. The CDR3 has 17 residues.

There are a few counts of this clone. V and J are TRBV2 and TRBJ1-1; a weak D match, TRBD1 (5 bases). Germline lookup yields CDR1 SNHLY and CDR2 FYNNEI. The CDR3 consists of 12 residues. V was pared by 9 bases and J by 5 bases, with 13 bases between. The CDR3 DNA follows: TGTGCCAGTATCAGGGAAATAACTGAAGCTTTCTTT. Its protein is CASIREITEAFF.

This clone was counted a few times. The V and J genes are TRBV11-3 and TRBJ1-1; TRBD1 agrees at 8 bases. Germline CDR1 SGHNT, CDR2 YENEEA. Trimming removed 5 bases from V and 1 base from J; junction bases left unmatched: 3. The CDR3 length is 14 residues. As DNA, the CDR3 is TGTGCCAGCAGCCTCAGGGGGCCGAACACTGAAGCTTTCTTT. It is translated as CASSLRGPNTEAFF.